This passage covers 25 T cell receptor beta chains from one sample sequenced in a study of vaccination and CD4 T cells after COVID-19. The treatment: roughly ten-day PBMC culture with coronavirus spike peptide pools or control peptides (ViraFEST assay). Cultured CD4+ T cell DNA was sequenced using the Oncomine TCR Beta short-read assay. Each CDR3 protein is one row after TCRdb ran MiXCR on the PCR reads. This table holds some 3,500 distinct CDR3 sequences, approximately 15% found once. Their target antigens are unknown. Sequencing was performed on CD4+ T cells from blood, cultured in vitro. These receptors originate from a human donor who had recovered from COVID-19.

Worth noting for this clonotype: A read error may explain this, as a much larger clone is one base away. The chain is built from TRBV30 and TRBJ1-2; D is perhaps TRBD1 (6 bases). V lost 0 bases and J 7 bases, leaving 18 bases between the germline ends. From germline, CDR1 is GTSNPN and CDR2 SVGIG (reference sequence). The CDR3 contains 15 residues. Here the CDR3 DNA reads TGTGCCTGGAGTGTACCAACAGGGCGGGGCGGTGGCTACACCTTC. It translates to CAWSVPTGRGGGYTF.

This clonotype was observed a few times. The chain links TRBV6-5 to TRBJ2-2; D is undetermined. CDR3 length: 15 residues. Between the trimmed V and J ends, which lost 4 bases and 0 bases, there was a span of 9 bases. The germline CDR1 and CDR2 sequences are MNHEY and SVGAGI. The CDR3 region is CASSWKSTNTGELFF. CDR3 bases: TGTGCCAGCAGTTGGAAGTCTACGAACACCGGGGAGCTGTTTTTT.

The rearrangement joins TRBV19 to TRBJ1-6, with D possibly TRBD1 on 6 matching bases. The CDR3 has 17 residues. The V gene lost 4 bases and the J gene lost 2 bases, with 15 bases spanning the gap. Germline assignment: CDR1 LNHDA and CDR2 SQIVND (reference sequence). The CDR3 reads CASSKTVDSTYNSPLHF. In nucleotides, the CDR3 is TGTGCCAGTAGTAAGACCGTGGACAGCACCTATAATTCACCCCTCCACTTT.

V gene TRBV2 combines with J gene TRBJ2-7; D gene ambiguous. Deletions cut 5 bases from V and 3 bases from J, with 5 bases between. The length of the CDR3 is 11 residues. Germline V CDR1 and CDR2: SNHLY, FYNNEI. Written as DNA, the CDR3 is TGTGCCAGCAGTCCCAGCTACGAGCAGTACTTC. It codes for CASSPSYEQYF.

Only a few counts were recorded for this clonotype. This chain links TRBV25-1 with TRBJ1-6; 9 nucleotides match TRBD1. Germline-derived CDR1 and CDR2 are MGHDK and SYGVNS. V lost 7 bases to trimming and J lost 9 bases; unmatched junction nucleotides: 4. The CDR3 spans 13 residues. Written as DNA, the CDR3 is TGTGCCAGCACGGGACAGGGACTTTCACCCCTCCACTTT. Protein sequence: CASTGQGLSPLHF.

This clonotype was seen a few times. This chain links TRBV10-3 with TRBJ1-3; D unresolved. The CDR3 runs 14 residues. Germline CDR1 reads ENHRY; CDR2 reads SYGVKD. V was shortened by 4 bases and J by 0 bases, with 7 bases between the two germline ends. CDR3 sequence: CAISVAGSGNTIYF. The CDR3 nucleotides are TGTGCCATCAGTGTGGCAGGCTCTGGAAACACCATATATTTT.

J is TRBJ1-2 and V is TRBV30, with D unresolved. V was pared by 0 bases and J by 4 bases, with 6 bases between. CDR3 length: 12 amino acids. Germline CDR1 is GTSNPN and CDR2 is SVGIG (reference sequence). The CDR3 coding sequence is TGTGCCTGGAGTGTCCAGTCCTATGGCTACACCTTC. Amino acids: CAWSVQSYGYTF.

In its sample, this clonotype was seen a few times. This CDR3 is CAISLDRGQDGYTF. The CDR3 nucleotides read TGTGCCATCAGTTTGGACAGGGGGCAAGATGGCTACACCTTC. This rearrangement joins TRBV10-3 to TRBJ1-2, with 11 positions matching TRBD1. From germline, CDR1 is ENHRY and CDR2 SYGVKD. J lost 6 bases, V lost 5 bases, and 5 bases had no gene match. There are 14 residues in the CDR3.

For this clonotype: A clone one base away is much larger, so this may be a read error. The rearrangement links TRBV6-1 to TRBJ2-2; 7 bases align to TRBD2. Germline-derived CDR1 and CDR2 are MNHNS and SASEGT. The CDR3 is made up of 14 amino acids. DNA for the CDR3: TGTACCAGCAGTGAACTCGGGGGGATACGGGAGCTGTTTTTT. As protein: CTSSELGGIRELFF.

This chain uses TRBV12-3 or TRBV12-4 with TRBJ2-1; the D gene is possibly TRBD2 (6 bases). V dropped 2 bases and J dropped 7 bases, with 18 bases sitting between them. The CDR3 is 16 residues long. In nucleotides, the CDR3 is TGTGCCAGCAGTTTACTCCTAGCCCGGGCGGGGAATGAGCAGTTCTTC. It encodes CASSLLLARAGNEQFF.

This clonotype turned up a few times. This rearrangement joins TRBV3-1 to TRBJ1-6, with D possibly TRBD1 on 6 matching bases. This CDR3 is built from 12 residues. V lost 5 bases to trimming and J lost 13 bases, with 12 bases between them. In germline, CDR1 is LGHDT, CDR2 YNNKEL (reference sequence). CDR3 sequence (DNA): TGTGCCAGCAGCACTCACAGGGCTCCCCTCCACTTT. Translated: CASSTHRAPLHF.

The CDR3, as DNA: TGTGCCAGCAGCTTGAAGTATGGGGCCAACGTCCTGACTTTC. Translation: CASSLKYGANVLTF. The genes are TRBV5-6 and TRBJ2-6, with D unresolved. The CDR3 runs to 14 residues. The germline V and J ends were trimmed by 1 base and 3 bases, with 5 bases remaining between them. Germline values: CDR1 SGHDT, CDR2 YYEEEE.

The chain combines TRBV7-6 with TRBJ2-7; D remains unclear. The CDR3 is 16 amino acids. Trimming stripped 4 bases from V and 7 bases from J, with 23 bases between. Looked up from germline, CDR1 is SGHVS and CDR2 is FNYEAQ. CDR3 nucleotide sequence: TGTGCCAGCAGCTCGGGTATCGCCGAACCCCCGGAGGAGCAGTACTTC. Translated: CASSSGIAEPPEEQYF.

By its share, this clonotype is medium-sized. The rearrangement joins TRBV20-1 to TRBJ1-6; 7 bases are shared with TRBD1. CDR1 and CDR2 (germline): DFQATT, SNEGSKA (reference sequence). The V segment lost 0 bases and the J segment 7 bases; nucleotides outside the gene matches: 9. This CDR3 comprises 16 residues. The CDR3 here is CSAREAGQRGNSPLHF. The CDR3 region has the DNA TGCAGTGCTAGAGAGGCGGGACAGAGGGGGAATTCACCCCTCCACTTT.

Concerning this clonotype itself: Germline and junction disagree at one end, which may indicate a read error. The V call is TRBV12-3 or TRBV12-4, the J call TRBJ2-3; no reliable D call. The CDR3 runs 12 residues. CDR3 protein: CASSHHTDTRYF. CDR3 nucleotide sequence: TGTGCCAGCAGCCACCACACAGATACGCGGTATTTT.

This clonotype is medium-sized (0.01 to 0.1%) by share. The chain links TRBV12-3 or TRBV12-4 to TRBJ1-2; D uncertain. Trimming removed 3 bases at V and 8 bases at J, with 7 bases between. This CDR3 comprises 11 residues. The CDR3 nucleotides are TGTGCCAGCAGTTTCAGCGGGGGCTACACCTTC. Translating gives CASSFSGGYTF.

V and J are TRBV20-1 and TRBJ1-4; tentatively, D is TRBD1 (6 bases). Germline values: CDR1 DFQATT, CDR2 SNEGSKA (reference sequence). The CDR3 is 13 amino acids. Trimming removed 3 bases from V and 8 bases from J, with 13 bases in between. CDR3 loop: CSASSRGGEKLFF. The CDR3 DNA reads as TGCAGTGCTAGTTCCAGGGGCGGGGAAAAACTGTTTTTT.

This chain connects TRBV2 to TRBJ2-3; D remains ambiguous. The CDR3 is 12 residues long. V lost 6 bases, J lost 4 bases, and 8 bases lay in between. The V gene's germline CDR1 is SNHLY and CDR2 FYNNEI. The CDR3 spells CASSEFSDTQYF. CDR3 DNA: TGTGCCAGCAGCGAATTTTCAGATACGCAGTATTTT.

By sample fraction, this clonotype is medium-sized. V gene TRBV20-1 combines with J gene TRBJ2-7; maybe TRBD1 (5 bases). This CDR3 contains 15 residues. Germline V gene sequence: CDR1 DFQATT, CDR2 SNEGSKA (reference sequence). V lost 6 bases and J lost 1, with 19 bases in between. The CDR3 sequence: CSAYSQGKISYEQYF. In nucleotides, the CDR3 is TGCAGTGCCTACAGCCAGGGCAAGATATCCTACGAGCAGTACTTC.

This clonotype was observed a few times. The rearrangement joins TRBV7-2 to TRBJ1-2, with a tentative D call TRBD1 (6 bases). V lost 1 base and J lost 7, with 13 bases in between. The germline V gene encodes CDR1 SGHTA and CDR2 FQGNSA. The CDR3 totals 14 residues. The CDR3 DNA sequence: TGTGCCAGCAGCTTAGAACCAGGGGAAGGTGGCTACACCTTC. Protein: CASSLEPGEGGYTF.

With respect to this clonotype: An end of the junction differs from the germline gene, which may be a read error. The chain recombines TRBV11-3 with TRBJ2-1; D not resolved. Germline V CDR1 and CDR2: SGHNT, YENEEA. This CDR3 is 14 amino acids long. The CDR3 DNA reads TGTGCCAGCAGCTTAGGTGGCTCCTACGATGAGCAGTTCTTC. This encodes CASSLGGSYDEQFF.

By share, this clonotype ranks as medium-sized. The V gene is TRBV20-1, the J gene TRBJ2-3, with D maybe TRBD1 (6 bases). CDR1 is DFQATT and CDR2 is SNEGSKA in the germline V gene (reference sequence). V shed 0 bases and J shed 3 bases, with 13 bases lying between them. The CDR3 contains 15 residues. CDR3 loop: CSARDRRGWTDTQYF. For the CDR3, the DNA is TGCAGTGCTAGAGATCGAAGGGGGTGGACAGATACGCAGTATTTT.

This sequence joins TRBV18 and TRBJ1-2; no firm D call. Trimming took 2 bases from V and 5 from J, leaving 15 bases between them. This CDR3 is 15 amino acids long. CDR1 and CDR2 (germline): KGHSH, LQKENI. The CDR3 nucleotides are TGTGCCAGCTCACCAATCCGGACGGTCGATTATGGCTACACCTTC. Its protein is CASSPIRTVDYGYTF. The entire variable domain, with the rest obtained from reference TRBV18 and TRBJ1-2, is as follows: NAGVMQNPRHLVRRRGQEARLRCSPMKGHSHVYWYRQLPEEGLKFMVYLQKENIIDESGMPKERFSAEFPKEGPSILRIQQVVRGDSAAYFCASSPIRTVDYGYTFGSGTRLTVV.

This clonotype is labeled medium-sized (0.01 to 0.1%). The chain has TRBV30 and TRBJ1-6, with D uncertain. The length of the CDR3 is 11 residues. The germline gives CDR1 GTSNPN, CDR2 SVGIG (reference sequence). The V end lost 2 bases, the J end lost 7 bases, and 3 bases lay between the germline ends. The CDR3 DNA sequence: TGTGCCTGGAGTAGCAATTCACCCCTCCACTTT. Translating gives CAWSSNSPLHF.

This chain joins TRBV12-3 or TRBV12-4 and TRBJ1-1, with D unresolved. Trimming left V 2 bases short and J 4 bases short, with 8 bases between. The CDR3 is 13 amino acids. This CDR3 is CASSLPAGTEAFF. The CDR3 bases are TGTGCCAGCAGTTTACCGGCGGGCACTGAAGCTTTCTTT.